The sequence of this T cell receptor (beta chain) was determined in a study of blood T cell repertoires in COVID-19. Study-wide context: PBMCs, B-cell-depleted T cells, or T cells were the source of the cDNA or gDNA that made up the material.

Authors' data handling: How many nucleated cells were present was estimated from reference gene primer amplification. This table comes from immunoSEQ multiplex PCR, and its TCRdb copy is limited to in-frame clones, with some not included. D and trimming were read from the DNA, whereas the V and J calls and clone size are those reported in that table. This sample has 200,000 to 250,000 clones, with just over 90% found just once. The V gene's germline CDR1 is SEHNR and CDR2 FQNEAQ (reference sequence). V lost 8 bases and J 2 bases, leaving 23 bases between the germline ends. The CDR3 contains 17 residues.

This clonotype originated in a man under 40 with acute or convalescent COVID-19. The sample was peripheral blood. The chain recombines TRBV7-9 with TRBJ2-3; possible D gene TRBD2, 6 bases. In nucleotides, the CDR3 is TGTGCCAGCCGGATACGTGCGGGACCCACCAACACAGATACGCAGTATTTT. It yields the protein CASRIRAGPTNTDTQYF. Complete variable domain (other parts from reference TRBV7-9 and TRBJ2-3): DTGVSQNPRHKITKRGQNVTFRCDPISEHNRLYWYRQTLGQGPEFLTYFQNEAQLEKSRLLSDRFSAERPKGSFSTLEIQRTEQGDSAMYLCASRIRAGPTNTDTQYFGPGTRLTVL.